These T cell receptor beta chains were read from a single sample in a study of CXCR3-negative and CXCR3-positive naive CD8 T cells. TCRdb reanalyzed the 5' RACE reads, giving one entry per CDR3 protein sequence and no DNA. The sample's table shows 150,000 to 180,000 distinct CDR3 sequences. Sequencing was carried out using naive CXCR3+ CD8+ T cells from blood. These TCRs come from a human donor in good health. Some clones in this sample may be carry-over from other donors' samples. The CDR3 runs from the conserved cysteine through the conserved F or W. Each record gives: V gene, J gene, CDR3 protein.

TRBV7-3	TRBJ2-7	CASSLQGRTGEQYF
TRBV7-9	TRBJ2-7	CASRGTSGPYEQYF
TRBV7-9	TRBJ1-2	CASSLVPGGAYGYTF
TRBV29-1	TRBJ2-1	CSDTTSSIFSEQFF
TRBV7-2	TRBJ2-7	CASSARLDYEQYF
TRBV3-1	TRBJ2-1	CASSPHHSGRELGIDEQFF
TRBV7-9	TRBJ2-3	CASPRFAGDTDTQYF
TRBV7-2	TRBJ2-2	CASLTKWSLGTGELFF
TRBV23-1	TRBJ1-1	CASSQLKRGPEKTEAFF
TRBV9	TRBJ2-7	CASSVDTYYEQYF
TRBV14	TRBJ2-2	CASSQETWKFAVGELFF
TRBV7-9	TRBJ1-1	CASSSTWGFMNTEAFF
TRBV12-2	TRBJ1-1	CASRSERWGGTEAFF
TRBV11-2	TRBJ2-1	CASSLDLAANNEQFF
TRBV28	TRBJ2-3	CASSLYPGAASTDTQYF
TRBV4-3	TRBJ2-1	CASSQEERTISHNEQFF
TRBV29-1	TRBJ1-1	CSVESGTDTEAFF
TRBV11-1	TRBJ2-1	CASSPTPSYYNEQFF
TRBV27	TRBJ1-2	CASSSIGTAEGYTF
TRBV5-6	TRBJ2-1	CASSPPEGGGAFVYNEQFF
TRBV7-9	TRBJ2-1	CASSQGRAEQFF
TRBV9	TRBJ2-5	CASSAFVQETQYF
TRBV7-9	TRBJ2-1	CASSGGVGLNEQFF
TRBV7-9	TRBJ2-1	CASSSGLAGAYNEQFF
TRBV12-2	TRBJ1-2	CASRPHCRNGYTF
TRBV3-1	TRBJ2-7	CASSQARGEGYEQYF
TRBV6-1	TRBJ1-4	CASSEASENEKLFF
TRBV5-4	TRBJ2-7	CASSLSGGSSYEQYF
TRBV19	TRBJ2-7	CASTAGQVSEQYF